These 20 T cell receptor beta chains came from one sample sequenced in a study of blood T cell repertoires in COVID-19. Measured with immunoSEQ multiplex PCR; TCRdb has only the in-frame clones, and not every one. The sample has some 130,000 clones, roughly four fifths seen once. Source material: peripheral blood. These receptors came from a woman aged 45-59 years with acute or convalescent COVID-19.

The chain combines TRBV24-1 with TRBJ2-2; 9 bases are shared with TRBD1. The CDR3 extends over 16 amino acids. V dropped 2 bases and J dropped 1; count of bases not matched to a gene: 1. The V gene's germline CDR1 is KGHDR and CDR2 SFDVKD. For the CDR3, the DNA is TGTGCCACCAGTGATTCGGACAGGGGGAACACCGGGGAGCTGTTTTTT. Translation: CATSDSDRGNTGELFF.

The V gene is TRBV5-1, the J gene TRBJ2-1, with TRBD2 as a possible D gene (5 bases). The V and J ends lost 3 bases and 0 bases respectively, with 19 bases between them. CDR3 size: 18 residues. Germline V lookup: CDR1 SGHRS, CDR2 YFSETQ. The CDR3 spells CASSSSGSLSSSYNEQFF. The CDR3 DNA is TGCGCCAGCAGCTCTTCGGGGTCCCTCTCAAGCTCCTACAATGAGCAGTTCTTC.

V gene TRBV18 combines with J gene TRBJ1-6; 9 bases line up with TRBD1. J lost 6 bases, V lost 3 bases, and 6 bases had no gene match. Germline V gene lookup returns CDR1 KGHSH and CDR2 LQKENI. This CDR3 is built from 16 residues. CDR3 loop: CASSPSGTGTNSPLHF. The CDR3 coding sequence is TGTGCCAGCTCACCCTCCGGGACAGGGACTAATTCACCCCTCCACTTT.

This chain links TRBV30 with TRBJ1-1, with D possibly TRBD1 on 6 matching bases. The germline V and J ends were trimmed by 4 bases and 1 base, with 13 bases remaining between them. The CDR3 totals 14 residues. Germline CDR1 reads GTSNPN; CDR2 reads SVGIG (reference sequence). CDR3 residues: CAWNDRQENTEAFF. CDR3 nucleotides: TGTGCCTGGAATGATCGACAGGAGAACACTGAAGCTTTCTTT. The full variable domain, with the rest looked up from reference TRBV30 and TRBJ1-1, is SQTIHQWPATLVQPVGSPLSLECTVEGTSNPNLYWYRQAAGRGLQLLFYSVGIGQISSEVPQNLSASRPQDRQFILSSKKLLLSDSGFYLCAWNDRQENTEAFFGQGTRLTVV.

CDR3 loop: CASSTLTGELQPQHF. The CDR3 nucleotides are TGTGCCAGCAGCACCCTGACAGGGGAGCTGCAGCCCCAGCATTTT. The rearrangement links TRBV5-8 to TRBJ1-5; 8 positions match TRBD1. The CDR3 is made up of 15 amino acids. Germline CDR1 is SGHTS and CDR2 is YDEGEE. V lost 4 bases to trimming and J lost 7 bases; unmatched junction nucleotides: 10.

The rearrangement joins TRBV6-1 to TRBJ2-3; 9 bases align to TRBD2. The CDR3 has 16 residues. Germline V lookup: CDR1 MNHNS, CDR2 SASEGT. V lost 4 bases, J lost 2 bases, and 7 bases stayed unmatched. The CDR3 DNA reads TGTGCCAGCAGTGCCCAACTAGCGGGCGTCACAGATACGCAGTATTTT. Translation: CASSAQLAGVTDTQYF.

This rearrangement joins TRBV18 to TRBJ2-1; 9 nucleotides agree with TRBD2. Germline loops: CDR1 KGHSH, CDR2 LQKENI. The CDR3 is made up of 15 amino acids. Trimming cost V 3 bases and J 5 bases; bases outside gene matches: 5. Written as DNA, the CDR3 is TGTGCCAGCTCACCCCGACTAGCGGCCGACAATGAGCAGTTCTTC. Encoded protein: CASSPRLAADNEQFF.

The chain links TRBV10-1 to TRBJ2-1, with 9 bases lining up with TRBD1. With 5 bases clipped from V and 5 bases from J, the junction kept 7 bases outside the gene matches. The CDR3 length is 15 residues. Per germline, CDR1 WNHNN and CDR2 SYGVQD (reference sequence). Here the CDR3 DNA reads TGCGCCAGCAGTCCCACAGGGGGCCTAGACAATGAGCAGTTCTTC. This encodes CASSPTGGLDNEQFF.

J is TRBJ2-7 and V is TRBV5-6; 9 bases fit TRBD1. CDR1 and CDR2 (germline): SGHDT, YYEEEE. V lost 4 bases to trimming and J lost 9 bases; unmatched junction nucleotides: 17. The CDR3 is 16 residues long. CDR3 bases: TGTGCCAGCAGCCAACGAGCCGGGACAGGGTTCGGGGCGCAGTACTTC. Its protein is CASSQRAGTGFGAQYF.

This clone was seen a handful of times. CDR3 DNA: TGTGCCAGCAGCTTGGAGGGGATGAACACTGAAGCTTTCTTT. Protein: CASSLEGMNTEAFF. V is TRBV5-5 and J is TRBJ1-1, with a weak D call TRBD1 (5 bases). This CDR3 has 14 residues. Germline V gene lookup returns CDR1 SGHKS and CDR2 YYEKEE (reference sequence). V lost 0 bases, J lost 0 bases, and 6 bases lay in between.

The sample holds a few counts of this clone. The chain joins TRBV2 to TRBJ2-2, with a possible D match to TRBD2 (6 bases). The CDR3 loop spans 14 amino acids. The V gene's germline CDR1 is SNHLY and CDR2 FYNNEI. V lost 9 bases and J lost 1, with 12 bases in between. This CDR3 reads CASWGGENTGELFF. The CDR3 DNA is TGTGCCAGTTGGGGCGGGGAGAACACCGGGGAGCTGTTTTTT.

The genes are TRBV5-1 and TRBJ1-2, with D perhaps matching TRBD1 (6 bases). V lost 5 bases and J 6 bases, leaving 14 bases between the germline ends. Germline values: CDR1 SGHRS, CDR2 YFSETQ. The CDR3 covers 13 residues. Written as DNA, the CDR3 is TGCGCCAGCAGGGCCTCTTCAGGGGATGGCTACACCTTC. Its protein product is CASRASSGDGYTF.

The V gene is TRBV19, the J gene TRBJ2-7; TRBD1 aligns across 7 bases. The CDR3 spans 14 residues. Germline-derived CDR1 and CDR2 are LNHDA and SQIVND (reference sequence). The J segment lost 5 bases and the V segment lost 5 bases, leaving 9 bases of the junction unmatched. Here the CDR3 DNA reads TGTGCCAGTAGTCTGCCAACAGGGGCCCACGAGCAGTACTTC. As protein: CASSLPTGAHEQYF.

This rearrangement joins TRBV29-1 to TRBJ1-5; the D gene is possibly TRBD1 (5 bases). The CDR3 is made up of 13 amino acids. Germline V lookup: CDR1 SQVTM, CDR2 ANQGSEA. Trimming removed 3 bases at V and 1 base at J, with 7 bases between. In nucleotides, the CDR3 is TGCAGCGTTGAGCAGGGCAGCAATCAGCCCCAGCATTTT. Translation gives CSVEQGSNQPQHF.

This chain joins TRBV6-5 and TRBJ1-2, with D maybe TRBD1 (5 bases). Germline V gene lookup returns CDR1 MNHEY and CDR2 SVGAGI. Trimming pared 6 bases from V and 1 base from J, leaving 9 bases between. The CDR3 has 13 residues. CDR3: CASSRTINYGYTF. In nucleotides, the CDR3 is TGTGCCAGCAGCCGGACAATTAACTATGGCTACACCTTC.

The V and J genes are TRBV3-1 (or the pseudogene TRBV3-2) and TRBJ1-2; TRBD1 is a possible D gene (6 bases). The germline V gene encodes CDR1 LGHDT and CDR2 YNNKEL (reference sequence). V was trimmed by 3 bases and J by 7 bases, leaving 15 bases between them. This CDR3 has 14 amino acids. The CDR3 here is CASSQGGGGSGYTF. The CDR3 nucleotides read TGTGCCAGCAGCCAGGGAGGGGGTGGCAGTGGCTACACCTTC.

This clone was seen only once. The V call is TRBV3-1 (or the pseudogene TRBV3-2), the J call TRBJ2-3; TRBD2 agrees at 8 bases. The CDR3 extends over 17 amino acids. Losses at the gene ends were 0 bases for V and 2 bases for J; bases not matched to a gene: 7. The germline gives CDR1 LGHDT, CDR2 YNNKEL (reference sequence). The DNA for the CDR3 is TGTGCCAGCAGCCAAGATCAGGGTAGCGGGGTCACAGATACGCAGTATTTT. Translation gives CASSQDQGSGVTDTQYF.

This clone was detected once. The chain recombines TRBV1 with TRBJ1-2; TRBD1 is the table's D call and was not checked against the DNA. TRBV1 is shown as a pseudogene. The CDR3 totals 14 residues. The CDR3 reads CTSRGQGSNYGYTF. In DNA, the CDR3 is TGCACCAGCAGGGGACAGGGGTCTAACTATGGCTACACCTTC.

This rearrangement joins TRBV19 to TRBJ2-5, with TRBD1 matching over 9 bases. CDR1 and CDR2 from the germline V gene are LNHDA and SQIVND (reference sequence). The CDR3 extends over 16 amino acids. After removal of 2 bases from V and 2 bases from J, the junction contained 6 bases not matched to a gene. The CDR3, as DNA: TGTGCCAGTAGTATAAGGACAGGGGTGGGTCAAGAGACCCAGTACTTC. The encoded protein is CASSIRTGVGQETQYF.

J is TRBJ2-6 and V is TRBV19, with D maybe TRBD2 (5 bases). CDR1 and CDR2 from the germline V gene are LNHDA and SQIVND (reference sequence). Trimming removed 3 bases from V and 0 bases from J, with 6 bases in between. There are 15 residues in the CDR3. The CDR3 nucleotides read TGTGCCAGTAGTATTGGACTCTCTGGGGCCAACGTCCTGACTTTC. It codes for CASSIGLSGANVLTF.